This TCR beta chain was found in a study of blood T cells in healthy people across ages. Samples each yielded at least 5 micrograms of total RNA. Study findings and constraints: Older age went with lower TCR beta diversity per million T cells, in a roughly linear way. Unsorted PBMC input precluded a conclusive naive versus antigen-experienced comparison.

For the second PCR, which ran for about 7 to 11 cycles, a sample-barcoded 5' primer and a J-beta primer mix were used. TCRdb independently ran MiXCR on the 5' RACE reads; one entry per CDR3 protein. The data hold just over 1 million distinct CDR3 sequences, with 45% observed a single time. This clonotype was seen a single time. The antigen is undetermined. A much larger clonotype is one base distant, so this may be a read error. CDR1 is MGHDK, CDR2 SYGVNS, per germline. The V end lost 10 bases, the J end lost 2 bases, and 11 bases lay between the germline ends. The CDR3 length is 12 residues. This receptor was identified in a woman aged 55-70 years in good health. The material sequenced was blood. The chain employs TRBV25-1 and TRBJ1-2; D is unresolved. The CDR3 DNA sequence: TGTGCCATCCAATCCAACAACTATGGCTACACCTTC. This codes for CAIQSNNYGYTF.